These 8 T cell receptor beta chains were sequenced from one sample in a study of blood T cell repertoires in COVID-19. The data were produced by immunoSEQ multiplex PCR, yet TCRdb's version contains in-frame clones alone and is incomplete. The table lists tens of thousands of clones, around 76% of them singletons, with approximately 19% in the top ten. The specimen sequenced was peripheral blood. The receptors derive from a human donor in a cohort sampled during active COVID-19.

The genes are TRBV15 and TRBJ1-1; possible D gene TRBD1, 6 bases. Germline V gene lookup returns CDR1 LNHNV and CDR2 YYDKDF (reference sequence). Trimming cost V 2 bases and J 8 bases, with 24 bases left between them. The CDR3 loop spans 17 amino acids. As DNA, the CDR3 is TGTGCCACCAGCAGATATCGGGGGGCTGGCTCCTTCAGCGAAGCTTTCTTT. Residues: CATSRYRGAGSFSEAFF.

For the CDR3, the DNA is TGTGCCAGCTCATCAGGGGCGAACACTGAAGCTTTCTTT. This codes for CASSSGANTEAFF. The chain carries TRBV7-2 and TRBJ1-1; a weak D match, TRBD1 (6 bases). Trimming took 8 bases from V and 1 from J, leaving 11 bases between them. This CDR3 has 13 residues. CDR1 SGHTA and CDR2 FQGNSA come from the germline V gene.

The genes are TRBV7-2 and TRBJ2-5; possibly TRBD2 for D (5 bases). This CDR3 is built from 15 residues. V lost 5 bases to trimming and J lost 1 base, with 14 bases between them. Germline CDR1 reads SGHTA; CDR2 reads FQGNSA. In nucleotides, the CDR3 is TGTGCCAGCAGCCCACGGACTGGAACCCAAGAGACCCAGTACTTC. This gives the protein CASSPRTGTQETQYF.

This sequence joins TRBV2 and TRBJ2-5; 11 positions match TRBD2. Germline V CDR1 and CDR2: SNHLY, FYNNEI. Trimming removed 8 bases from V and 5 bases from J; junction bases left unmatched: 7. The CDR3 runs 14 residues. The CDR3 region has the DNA TGTGCCAGCCTGACTAGCGGGGCGAGGGAGACCCAGTACTTC. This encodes CASLTSGARETQYF.

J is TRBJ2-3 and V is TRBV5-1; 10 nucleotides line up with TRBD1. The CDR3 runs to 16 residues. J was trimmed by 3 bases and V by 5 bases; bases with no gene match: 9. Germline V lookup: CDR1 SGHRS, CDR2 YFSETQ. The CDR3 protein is CASSYTWDRGTDTQYF. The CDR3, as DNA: TGCGCCAGCAGTTACACCTGGGACAGGGGAACAGATACGCAGTATTTT.

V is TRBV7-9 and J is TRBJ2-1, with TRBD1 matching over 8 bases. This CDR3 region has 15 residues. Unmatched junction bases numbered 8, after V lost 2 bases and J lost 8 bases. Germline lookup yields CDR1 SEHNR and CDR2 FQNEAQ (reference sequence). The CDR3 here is CASSLSGQGVYEQFF. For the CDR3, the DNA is TGTGCCAGCAGCTTATCCGGACAGGGTGTATATGAGCAGTTCTTC.

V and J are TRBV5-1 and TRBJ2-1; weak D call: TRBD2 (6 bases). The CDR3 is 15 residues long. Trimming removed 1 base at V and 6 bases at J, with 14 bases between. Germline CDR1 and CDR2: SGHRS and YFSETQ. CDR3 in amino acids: CASSLYGGSGNEQFF. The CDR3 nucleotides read TGCGCCAGCAGCTTGTACGGGGGTTCGGGCAATGAGCAGTTCTTC.

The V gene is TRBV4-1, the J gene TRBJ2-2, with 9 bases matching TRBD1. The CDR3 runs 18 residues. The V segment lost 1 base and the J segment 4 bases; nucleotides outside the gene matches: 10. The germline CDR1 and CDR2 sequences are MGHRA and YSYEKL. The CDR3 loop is CASSQVFRQGVGTGELFF. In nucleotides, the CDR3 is TGCGCCAGCAGCCAAGTCTTTCGACAGGGGGTAGGCACCGGGGAGCTGTTTTTT.